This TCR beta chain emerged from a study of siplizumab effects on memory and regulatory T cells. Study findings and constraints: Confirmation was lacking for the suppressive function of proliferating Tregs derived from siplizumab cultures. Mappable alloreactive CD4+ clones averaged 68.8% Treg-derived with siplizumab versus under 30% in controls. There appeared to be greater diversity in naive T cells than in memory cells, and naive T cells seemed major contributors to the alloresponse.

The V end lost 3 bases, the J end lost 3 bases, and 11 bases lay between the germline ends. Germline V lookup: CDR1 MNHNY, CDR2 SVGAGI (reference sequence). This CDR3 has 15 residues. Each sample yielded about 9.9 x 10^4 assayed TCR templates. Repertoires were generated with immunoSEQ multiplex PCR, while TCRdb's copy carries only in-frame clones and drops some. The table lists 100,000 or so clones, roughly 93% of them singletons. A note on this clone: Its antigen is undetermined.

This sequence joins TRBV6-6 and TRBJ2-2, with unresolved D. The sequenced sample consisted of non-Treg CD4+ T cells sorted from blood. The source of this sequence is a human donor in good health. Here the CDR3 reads CASSYGDGHTGELFF. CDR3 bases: TGTGCCAGCAGTTATGGTGACGGACACACCGGGGAGCTGTTTTTT.